The clone carrying this T cell receptor (beta chain) showed up many times. Cells sorted as Tregs were CD4+, CD25+ and CD127-/low. Full-length variable regions came from constant-region reverse primers plus semi-nested Nested Universal Primer A PCR. TCRdb redid the calling of the 5' RACE reads with MiXCR, one entry per CDR3 protein. The sample includes around 34,000 distinct CDR3 sequences, 27% of them seen just once. Trimming cost V 2 bases and J 7 bases; bases outside gene matches: 15. The CDR3 length is 17 residues. Germline values: CDR1 LGHDT, CDR2 YNNKEL (reference sequence). The TCR was taken from a female donor with breast cancer. J is TRBJ1-1 and V is TRBV3-1; 8 nucleotides agree with TRBD1. The sample comprised tumor-infiltrating Tregs sorted from the breast tumor. This CDR3 reads CASSQKLVSQGAVEAFF. The CDR3 DNA follows: TGTGCCAGCAGCCAAAAGCTTGTAAGTCAGGGGGCGGTTGAAGCTTTCTTT.